These 9 T cell receptor beta chains were sequenced from one sample in a study of Ad26.COV2.S vaccination and SARS-CoV-2 variants. This sample's treatment: roughly 19 received Ad26.COV2.S at low or high dose, single or two shots; about 5 received placebo; per-sample allocation not given. Samples analyzed were those drawn on day 63 after the first vaccine or placebo injection. This table comes from immunoSEQ multiplex PCR, and its TCRdb copy is limited to in-frame clones, with some not included. The sample records hundreds of thousands of clones, 89% being singletons. The specimen was peripheral blood, collected in a trial of Ad26.COV2.S vaccine versus placebo. These receptors were collected from a person between 18 and 65 years old who received the Ad26.COV2.S COVID-19 vaccine or a placebo.

The V call is TRBV6-5, the J call TRBJ2-1, with D possibly matching TRBD1 (6 bases). V was cut by 6 bases and J by 6 bases, with 12 bases left in between. The CDR3 runs 13 residues. CDR1 is MNHEY and CDR2 is SVGAGI in the germline V gene. CDR3 region: CASRPTGTNEQFF. The CDR3 DNA is TGTGCCAGCAGACCTACAGGGACCAATGAGCAGTTCTTC.

The V gene is TRBV4-1, the J gene TRBJ1-5, with D uncertain. V was trimmed by 2 bases and J by 6 bases, leaving 11 bases between them. Per germline, CDR1 MGHRA and CDR2 YSYEKL. The CDR3 consists of 14 residues. The CDR3 reads CASSQSVFGQPQHF. The CDR3 nucleotides read TGCGCCAGCAGCCAAAGTGTTTTCGGTCAGCCCCAGCATTTT.

The rearrangement joins TRBV4-2 to TRBJ2-7; D may correspond to TRBD1 or TRBD2 (5 bases each). The V gene's germline CDR1 is LGHNA and CDR2 YNFKEQ. The length of the CDR3 is 19 residues. V was clipped by 1 base and J by 6 bases, with 28 bases between them. For the CDR3, the DNA is TGTGCCAGCAGCCAAGTCGGCCCTCTCCGGGACGAGCCCTCTTGCGAGCAGTACTTC. It translates to CASSQVGPLRDEPSCEQYF.

The J gene is TRBJ1-4, the V gene TRBV6-6; no firm D call. Between the trimmed V and J ends, which lost 11 bases and 8 bases, there was a span of 21 bases. The CDR3 length is 14 residues. Germline CDR1 MNHNY, CDR2 SVGAGI (reference sequence). CDR3 DNA sequence: TGTGCCTCTGCGTGGTCGCACAACCGGGAAAAACTGTTTTTT. This sequence encodes CASAWSHNREKLFF.

J is TRBJ2-2 and V is TRBV5-4; TRBD1 matches 8 bases. The ends lost 10 bases at V and 2 bases at J; junction bases unmatched: 4. The CDR3 has 13 amino acids. Germline values: CDR1 SGHNT, CDR2 YYREEE (reference sequence). CDR3 nucleotide sequence: TGTGCCGGACAGGGCCCTAACACCGGGGAGCTGTTTTTT. It specifies CAGQGPNTGELFF.

This clone has only one observation. The gene calls are TRBV19 and TRBJ2-7; D not resolved. Germline V gene sequence: CDR1 LNHDA, CDR2 SQIVND (reference sequence). The CDR3 has 14 amino acids. Trimming shortened V by 3 bases and J by 7 bases, and 16 bases separated the two germline ends. The CDR3: CASSMVLTLGEQYF. The CDR3 nucleotides read TGTGCCAGTAGTATGGTCCTGACCCTAGGAGAGCAGTACTTC.

The V and J genes are TRBV7-9 and TRBJ1-1, with no clear D. There are 11 residues in the CDR3. Germline V gene lookup returns CDR1 SEHNR and CDR2 FQNEAQ (reference sequence). V dropped 8 bases and J dropped 3 bases, with 7 bases sitting between them. The CDR3 DNA follows: TGTGCCAGCGGGAGGGACACTGAAGCTTTCTTT. It translates to CASGRDTEAFF.

The chain combines TRBV18 with TRBJ1-5, with 11 bases fitting TRBD1. Trimming removed 2 bases from V and 7 bases from J; junction bases left unmatched: 7. The CDR3 contains 16 residues. In germline, CDR1 is KGHSH, CDR2 LQKENI. CDR3 coding DNA: TGTGCCAGCTCACCATCGGACAGGGGGCTGGGACAGCCCCAGCATTTT. It yields the protein CASSPSDRGLGQPQHF.

This clone appeared a few times. V is TRBV6-1 and J is TRBJ2-3, with D uncertain. Per the germline V gene, CDR1 is MNHNS and CDR2 is SASEGT. This CDR3 spans 13 amino acids. With 2 bases removed from V and 6 bases from J, the gap between germline ends came to 9 bases. The CDR3 spells CASSEMSLDTQYF. CDR3 bases: TGTGCCAGCAGTGAAATGTCGTTGGATACGCAGTATTTT.